The following is a TCR beta chain sequence with its context. Its target is not known. The cDNA for TCR beta came from 5'RACE template switching with UMIs. No DNA is given; TCRdb re-called the 5' RACE reads and lists each CDR3 protein once. In all, the sample yields a few hundred thousand distinct CDR3 sequences. These data originate in a study of T cells expressing NK-cell markers. Findings and limits, study-wide: Leadership of the CD3+CD56-NKG2C+ fraction also belonged to these clonotypes in a handful of donors. Expanded NKG2C+ T cell clones were not confirmed as HCMV-specific. 1.0-7.0% of CD8+ T cells in six or seven donors belonged to dominant NKG2C+ clonotypes.

The clonotype originates from a woman between 50 and 59 years old in good health. The source material was blood T cells: a sorted CD56 or NKG2C T cell subset, CD4+ or CD8+ T cells, or bulk PBMC T cells (not recorded which).

The CDR3: CSARGLAGTSSSPSYNEQFF. This chain connects TRBV20-1 to TRBJ2-1; TCRdb's D gene call, TRBD2, goes unchecked for lack of DNA. The CDR3 length is 20 residues. Germline CDR1 and CDR2: DFQATT and SNEGSKA (reference sequence).